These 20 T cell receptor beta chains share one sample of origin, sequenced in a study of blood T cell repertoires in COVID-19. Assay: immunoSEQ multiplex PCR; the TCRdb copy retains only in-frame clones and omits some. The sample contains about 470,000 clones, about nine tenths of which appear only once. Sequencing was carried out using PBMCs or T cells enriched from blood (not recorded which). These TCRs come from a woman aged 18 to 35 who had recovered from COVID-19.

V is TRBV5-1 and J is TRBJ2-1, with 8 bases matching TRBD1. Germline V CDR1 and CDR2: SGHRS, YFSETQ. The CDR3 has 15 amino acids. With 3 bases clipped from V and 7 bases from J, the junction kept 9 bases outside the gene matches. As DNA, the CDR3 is TGCGCCAGCAGCTACGGACAGGGTGGGAGGAATGAGCAGTTCTTC. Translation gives CASSYGQGGRNEQFF. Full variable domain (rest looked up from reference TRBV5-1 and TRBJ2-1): KAGVTQTPRYLIKTRGQQVTLSCSPISGHRSVSWYQQTPGQGLQFLFEYFSETQRNKGNFPGRFSGRQFSNSRSEMNVSTLELGDSALYLCASSYGQGGRNEQFFGPGTRLTVL.

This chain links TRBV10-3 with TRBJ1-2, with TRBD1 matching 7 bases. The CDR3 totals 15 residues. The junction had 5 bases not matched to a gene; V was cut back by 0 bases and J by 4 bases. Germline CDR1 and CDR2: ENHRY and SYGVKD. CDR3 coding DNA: TGTGCCATCAGTGAGTCAGACAGGGAAGGCTATGGCTACACCTTC. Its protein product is CAISESDREGYGYTF.

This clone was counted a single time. The CDR3 region is CASSLGGSETQYF. The CDR3 region has the DNA TGTGCCAGCAGCTTAGGGGGCTCAGAGACCCAGTACTTC. The rearrangement joins TRBV11-3 to TRBJ2-5; a weak D match, TRBD1 (5 bases). Germline V lookup: CDR1 SGHNT, CDR2 YENEEA. The CDR3 covers 13 residues. V dropped 1 base and J dropped 4 bases, with 7 bases sitting between them.

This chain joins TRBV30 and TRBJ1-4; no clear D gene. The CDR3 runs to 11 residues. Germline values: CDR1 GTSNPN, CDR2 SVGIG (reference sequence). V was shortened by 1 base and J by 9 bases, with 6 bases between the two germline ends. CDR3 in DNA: TGTGCCTGGAGTGACTCTAAAAAACTGTTTTTT. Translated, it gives CAWSDSKKLFF.

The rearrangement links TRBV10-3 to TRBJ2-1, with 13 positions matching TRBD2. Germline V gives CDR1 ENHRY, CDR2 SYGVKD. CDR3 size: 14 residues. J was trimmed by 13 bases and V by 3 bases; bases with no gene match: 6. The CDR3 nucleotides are TGTGCCATCAGTGACCCGACTAGCGGGGGGAGTCAGTTCTTC. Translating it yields CAISDPTSGGSQFF.

As DNA, the CDR3 is TGTGCCAGCAGCGTAGGAGGGAGTCGAGAGACCCAGTACTTC. This encodes CASSVGGSRETQYF. The chain carries TRBV9 and TRBJ2-5; D is possibly TRBD2 (5 bases). V dropped 0 bases and J dropped 4 bases, with 10 bases sitting between them. CDR3 length: 14 residues. Germline V gene lookup returns CDR1 SGDLS and CDR2 YYNGEE.

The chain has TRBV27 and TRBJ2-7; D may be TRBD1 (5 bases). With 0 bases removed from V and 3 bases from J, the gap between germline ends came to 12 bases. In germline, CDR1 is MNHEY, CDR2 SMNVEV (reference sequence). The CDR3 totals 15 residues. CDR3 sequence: CASSLSGGARYEQYF. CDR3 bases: TGTGCCAGCAGTTTATCGGGTGGGGCGCGCTACGAGCAGTACTTC.

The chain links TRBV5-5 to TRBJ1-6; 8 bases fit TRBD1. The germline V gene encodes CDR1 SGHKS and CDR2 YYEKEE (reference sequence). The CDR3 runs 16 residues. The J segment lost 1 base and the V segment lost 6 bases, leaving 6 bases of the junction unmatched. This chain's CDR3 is CASTFTGGSYNSPLHF. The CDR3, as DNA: TGTGCCAGCACCTTCACAGGGGGGTCCTATAATTCACCCCTCCACTTT.

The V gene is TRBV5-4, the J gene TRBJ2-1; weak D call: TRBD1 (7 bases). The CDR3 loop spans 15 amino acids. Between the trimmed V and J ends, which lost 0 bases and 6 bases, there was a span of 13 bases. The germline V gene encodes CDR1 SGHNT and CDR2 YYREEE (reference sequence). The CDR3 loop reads CASSLGPQGGNEQFF. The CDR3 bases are TGTGCCAGCAGCTTGGGTCCGCAGGGGGGCAATGAGCAGTTCTTC. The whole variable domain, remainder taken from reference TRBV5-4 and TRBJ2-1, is ETGVTQSPTHLIKTRGQQVTLRCSSQSGHNTVSWYQQALGQGPQFIFQYYREEENGRGNFPPRFSGLQFPNYSSELNVNALELDDSALYLCASSLGPQGGNEQFFGPGTRLTVL.

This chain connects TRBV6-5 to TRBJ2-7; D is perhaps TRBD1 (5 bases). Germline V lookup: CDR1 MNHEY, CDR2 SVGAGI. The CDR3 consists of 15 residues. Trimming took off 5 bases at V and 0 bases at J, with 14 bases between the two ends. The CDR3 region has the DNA TGTGCCAGCAGTATGGGCAGGGCGGACTCCTACGAGCAGTACTTC. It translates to CASSMGRADSYEQYF.

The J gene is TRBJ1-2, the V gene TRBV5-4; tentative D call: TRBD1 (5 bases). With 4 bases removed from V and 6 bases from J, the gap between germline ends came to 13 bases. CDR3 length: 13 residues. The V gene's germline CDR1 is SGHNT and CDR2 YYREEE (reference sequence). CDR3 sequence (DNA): TGTGCCAGCAGCCTGGATTCGGGGGATGGCTACACCTTC. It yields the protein CASSLDSGDGYTF.

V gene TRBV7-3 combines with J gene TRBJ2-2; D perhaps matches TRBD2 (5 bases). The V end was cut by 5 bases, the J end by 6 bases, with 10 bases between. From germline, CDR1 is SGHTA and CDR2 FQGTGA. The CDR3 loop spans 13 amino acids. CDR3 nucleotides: TGTGCCAGCAGCGTCCTCGGGGCCGGGGAGCTGTTTTTT. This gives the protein CASSVLGAGELFF.

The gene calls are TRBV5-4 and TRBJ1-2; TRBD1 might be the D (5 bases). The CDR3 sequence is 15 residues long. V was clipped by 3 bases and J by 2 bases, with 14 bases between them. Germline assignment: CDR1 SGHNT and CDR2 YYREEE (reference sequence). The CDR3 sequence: CASSSFTGDNYGYTF. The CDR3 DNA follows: TGTGCCAGCAGCTCTTTTACAGGAGACAACTATGGCTACACCTTC.

This chain's CDR3 is CASSRRRSSPWNTEAFF. CDR3 bases: TGTGCCAGCAGCCGAAGGAGAAGTAGTCCCTGGAACACTGAAGCTTTCTTT. The chain carries TRBV11-3 and TRBJ1-1; no definite D call. V was trimmed by 5 bases and J by 1 base, leaving 20 bases between them. The length of the CDR3 is 17 residues. Germline CDR1 SGHNT, CDR2 YENEEA.

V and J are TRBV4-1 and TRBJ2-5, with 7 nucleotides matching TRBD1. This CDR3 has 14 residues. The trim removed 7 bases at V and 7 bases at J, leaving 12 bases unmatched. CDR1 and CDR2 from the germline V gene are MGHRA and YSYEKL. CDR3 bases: TGCGCCAGCATTAGTAACGGGCCAGGGGGGACCCAGTACTTC. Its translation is CASISNGPGGTQYF.

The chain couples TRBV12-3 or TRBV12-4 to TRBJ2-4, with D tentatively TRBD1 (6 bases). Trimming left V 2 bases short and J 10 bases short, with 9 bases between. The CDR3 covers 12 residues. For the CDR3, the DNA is TGTGCCAGCAGTTTAAACAGGGAGATTCAGTACTTC. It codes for CASSLNREIQYF.

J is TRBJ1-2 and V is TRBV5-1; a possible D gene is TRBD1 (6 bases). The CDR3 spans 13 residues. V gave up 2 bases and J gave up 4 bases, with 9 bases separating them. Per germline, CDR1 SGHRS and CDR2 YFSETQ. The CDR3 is CASSLTGLYGYTF. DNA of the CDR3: TGCGCCAGCAGCTTAACAGGGCTCTATGGCTACACCTTC.

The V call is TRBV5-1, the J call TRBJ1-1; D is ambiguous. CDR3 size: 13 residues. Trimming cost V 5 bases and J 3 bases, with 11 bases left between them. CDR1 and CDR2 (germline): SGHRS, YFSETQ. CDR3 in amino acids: CASSSGRDTEAFF. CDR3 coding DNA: TGCGCCAGCAGTTCCGGGAGGGACACTGAAGCTTTCTTT.

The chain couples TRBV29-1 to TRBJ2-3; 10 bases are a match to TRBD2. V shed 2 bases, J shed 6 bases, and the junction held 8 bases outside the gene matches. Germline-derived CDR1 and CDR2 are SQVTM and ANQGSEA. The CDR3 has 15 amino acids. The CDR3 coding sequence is TGCAGCGTTGAACTCCAGCGGGGGGGCTTGGATACGCAGTATTTT. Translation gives CSVELQRGGLDTQYF.

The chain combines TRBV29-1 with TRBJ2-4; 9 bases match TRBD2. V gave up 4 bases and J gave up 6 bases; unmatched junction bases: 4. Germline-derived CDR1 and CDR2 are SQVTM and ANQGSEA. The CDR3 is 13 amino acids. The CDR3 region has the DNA TGCAGCGTTGCAGCGGGGGGTGGAAACATTCAGTACTTC. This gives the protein CSVAAGGGNIQYF.